The TCR beta chain under discussion was sequenced for a study of blood T cell repertoires in COVID-19. This table comes from immunoSEQ multiplex PCR, and its TCRdb copy is limited to in-frame clones, with some not included. The sample shows approximately 290,000 clones, roughly 90% of them seen only once. The CDR3 runs 16 residues. V lost 3 bases, J lost 6 bases, and 11 bases stayed unmatched. Per the germline V gene, CDR1 is DFQATT and CDR2 is SNEGSKA (reference sequence). This clonotype was sampled from a woman in her 30s with COVID-19, enrolled during active disease. The material sequenced was peripheral blood. The rearrangement uses TRBV20-1 and TRBJ2-3, with 11 bases aligning to TRBD2. The CDR3 sequence: CSASRLGTSGSDTQYF. The CDR3 DNA reads as TGCAGTGCTAGTCGTCTGGGCACTAGCGGGAGTGATACGCAGTATTTT.